The rows below give T cell receptor beta chains drawn from one sample of a study of blood T cell repertoires in COVID-19. Clones were sequenced by immunoSEQ multiplex PCR, and TCRdb holds only the in-frame ones, with some missing. Of around 330,000 clones in the sample, 88% were seen once. Sample: peripheral blood. The receptors here all came from a woman aged 25 to 39 with COVID-19, enrolled during active disease. Both conserved end residues are part of each CDR3. The order of the fields is V gene, J gene, CDR3 protein.

TRBV5-4	TRBJ2-1	CASSSQTGRLNNEQFF
TRBV24-1	TRBJ2-2	CATQLAVSTGELFF
TRBV15	TRBJ1-5	CATSRDQQPQHF
TRBV27	TRBJ2-7	CASSLSGGGSSYEQYF
TRBV27	TRBJ2-7	CASSSPAGLFYEQYF
TRBV7-9	TRBJ2-2	CASSSLVGAGTGELFF
TRBV9	TRBJ2-5	CASSARAGTEETQYF
TRBV18	TRBJ1-1	CASSPGTGLLNTEAFF
TRBV4-1	TRBJ2-3	CASSQGPGGTDTQYF
TRBV20-1	TRBJ2-3	CSASGLGQGNPDTQYF
TRBV3-1/TRBV3-2	TRBJ2-5	CASSQSSGGPQETQYF
TRBV6-2/TRBV6-3	TRBJ2-2	CASSYGARGGFTGELFF
TRBV7-9	TRBJ2-2	CASSLPERGQTGELFF
TRBV2	TRBJ1-6	CASSEGRRNSPLHF
TRBV11-2	TRBJ1-2	CASSPQAGLGYGYTF
TRBV6-4	TRBJ1-1	CASSDGWGANTEAFF
TRBV2	TRBJ1-6	CASSVGGGNSPLHF
TRBV4-2	TRBJ1-5	CASSYGQGAEPQHF
TRBV4-1	TRBJ2-7	CASSQEGDSFYEQYF
TRBV7-9	TRBJ1-1	CASRKGHTEAFF
TRBV6-2/TRBV6-3	TRBJ2-1	CASSYSIYSYNEQFF
TRBV15	TRBJ1-1	CATSRDGTGGSEAFF
TRBV15	TRBJ2-2	CATSPAGRVGGELFF
TRBV7-2	TRBJ1-1	CASARLGLTEAFF
TRBV6-5	TRBJ2-7	CASRINTGTEQYF
TRBV5-6	TRBJ2-1	CASSFKTSAYNEQFF
TRBV4-1	TRBJ2-3	CASSPSREADTQYF
TRBV7-7	TRBJ1-1	CASSSDEGTPEAFF
TRBV6-5	TRBJ2-3	CASSYGRGDTDTQYF
TRBV15	TRBJ1-2	CATSGTMGTGDGYTF
TRBV19	TRBJ2-4	CASAQGLAKNIQYF
TRBV15	TRBJ1-5	CATGTGSHQPQHF
TRBV5-1	TRBJ2-5	CASSLEQGRGTQYF
TRBV30	TRBJ1-1	CACSRSFEAFF
TRBV20-1	TRBJ1-4	CSAPGQTELFF
TRBV5-1	TRBJ2-1	CASSLELASYNEQFF
TRBV11-2	TRBJ1-2	CASSSVLLPGYTF
TRBV7-8	TRBJ2-5	CASSFSQETQYF
TRBV18	TRBJ2-5	CASSNRGTEETQYF